Following are 19 T cell receptor beta chains from one sample sequenced in a study of shared clonotypes between healthy human individuals. CD45RO-negative, CCR7-selected cells formed the naive CD8 fraction, which excluded terminally differentiated effector memory CD45RA+ cells. Sequenced by immunoSEQ multiplex PCR; TCRdb stores in-frame clones only, minus some. The sample carries 660,000 or so clones, 96% recorded once. The specimen sequenced was naive CD8+ T cells sorted from blood. These receptors came from a woman aged 25 to 39 in good health.

This chain joins TRBV27 and TRBJ2-7; no reliable D call. The CDR3 has 16 residues. The V end was cut by 5 bases, the J end by 0 bases, with 17 bases between. Germline V gene sequence: CDR1 MNHEY, CDR2 SMNVEV (reference sequence). The CDR3 DNA is TGTGCCAGCAGTCCCGATAGCTCCCAAAGCTCCTACGAGCAGTACTTC. Translated, it gives CASSPDSSQSSYEQYF.

The chain employs TRBV7-6 and TRBJ1-1, with D possibly being TRBD1 (5 bases). Germline CDR1 is SGHVS and CDR2 is FNYEAQ. The length of the CDR3 is 14 residues. V was shortened by 1 base and J by 0 bases, with 6 bases between the two germline ends. CDR3 DNA sequence: TGTGCCAGCAGCTTAGGGGGGGTGAACACTGAAGCTTTCTTT. Amino acids: CASSLGGVNTEAFF.

The rearrangement uses TRBV15 and TRBJ2-3; D is undetermined. Germline CDR1 and CDR2: LNHNV and YYDKDF (reference sequence). The CDR3 consists of 14 residues. Trimming removed 1 base at V and 1 base at J, with 6 bases between. The chain's CDR3 is CATSRAQGTDTQYF. In DNA form, the CDR3 reads TGTGCCACCAGCAGAGCCCAGGGCACAGATACGCAGTATTTT.

In its sample, this clone was seen once. This rearrangement joins TRBV27 to TRBJ2-7, with 7 bases fitting TRBD2. After removal of 3 bases from V and 2 bases from J, the junction contained 4 bases not matched to a gene. Germline assignment: CDR1 MNHEY and CDR2 SMNVEV (reference sequence). This CDR3 region has 14 residues. Here the CDR3 reads CASSFSSGTYEQYF. The CDR3 region has the DNA TGTGCCAGCAGTTTCTCGAGCGGGACCTACGAGCAGTACTTC.

The chain recombines TRBV28 with TRBJ2-5, with 7 bases matching TRBD1. Trimming cost V 6 bases and J 4 bases; bases outside gene matches: 8. Germline V gene lookup returns CDR1 MDHEN and CDR2 SYDVKM. The CDR3 loop spans 14 amino acids. Here the CDR3 DNA reads TGTGCCAGCAGGTCTCGGGCAGGGGGAGAGACCCAGTACTTC. This gives the protein CASRSRAGGETQYF.

V is TRBV7-9 and J is TRBJ2-7; TRBD1 matches 11 bases. V dropped 3 bases and J dropped 5; count of bases not matched to a gene: 9. The CDR3 spans 16 residues. Germline V gene sequence: CDR1 SEHNR, CDR2 FQNEAQ (reference sequence). Written as DNA, the CDR3 is TGTGCCAGCAGCTTCTCAAGGGACAGGGGGACCCACGAGCAGTACTTC. Translated, it gives CASSFSRDRGTHEQYF.

This clone is a singleton in its sample. The rearrangement joins TRBV4-1 to TRBJ2-1; D ambiguous. The V gene's germline CDR1 is MGHRA and CDR2 YSYEKL. The germline V and J ends were trimmed by 0 bases and 0 bases, with 6 bases remaining between them. CDR3 length: 15 amino acids. CDR3 region: CASSQEVGSYNEQFF. DNA for the CDR3: TGCGCCAGCAGCCAAGAGGTAGGCTCCTACAATGAGCAGTTCTTC.

The V gene is TRBV28, the J gene TRBJ1-5, with D perhaps matching TRBD1 (5 bases). With 1 base removed from V and 7 bases from J, the gap between germline ends came to 14 bases. This CDR3 has 15 residues. Germline V gene sequence: CDR1 MDHEN, CDR2 SYDVKM. CDR3 bases: TGTGCCAGCAGTTTATTTCCGGGGCTCAGACAGCCCCAGCATTTT. Protein: CASSLFPGLRQPQHF.

This clone was detected only once. The DNA for the CDR3 is TGTGCCAGTAGTATCCAGAGTATCCATCAGCCCCAGCATTTT. Amino acids: CASSIQSIHQPQHF. The chain carries TRBV19 and TRBJ1-5; D gene uncertain. The V gene lost 3 bases and the J gene lost 5 bases, with 11 bases spanning the gap. CDR3 length: 14 amino acids. CDR1 LNHDA and CDR2 SQIVND come from the germline V gene (reference sequence).

This chain joins TRBV27 and TRBJ2-2, with TRBD1 matching 8 bases. Germline V CDR1 and CDR2: MNHEY, SMNVEV (reference sequence). The CDR3 runs 16 residues. V lost 3 bases to trimming and J lost 5 bases; unmatched junction nucleotides: 8. CDR3 sequence (DNA): TGTGCCAGCAGTTTCGCGGACAGGGTAGGAACCGGGGAGCTGTTTTTT. Its translation is CASSFADRVGTGELFF.

V and J are TRBV7-9 and TRBJ2-1, with 10 bases matching TRBD2. This CDR3 has 17 residues. V was clipped by 1 base and J by 5 bases; unmatched bases: 8. Germline values: CDR1 SEHNR, CDR2 FQNEAQ (reference sequence). Here the CDR3 reads CASSLGIGTSAHNEQFF. CDR3 nucleotides: TGTGCCAGCAGCTTAGGGATAGGGACTAGCGCACACAATGAGCAGTTCTTC.

The chain carries TRBV7-3 and TRBJ2-7, with a possible D match to TRBD2 (5 bases). The V gene lost 2 bases and the J gene lost 2 bases, with 16 bases spanning the gap. CDR3 length: 16 amino acids. Germline CDR1 is SGHTA and CDR2 is FQGTGA. The DNA of the CDR3 is TGTGCCAGCAGCTTACCAATCAGCGGAGGAACCTACGAGCAGTACTTC. It codes for CASSLPISGGTYEQYF.

Comments on this clone: The sample holds other DNA sequences that translate to the same CDR3. The V call is TRBV6-1, the J call TRBJ2-7; tentatively, D is TRBD1 (6 bases). Trimming shortened V by 1 base and J by 3 bases, and 10 bases separated the two germline ends. Germline values: CDR1 MNHNS, CDR2 SASEGT. The CDR3 is 14 residues long. The CDR3, as DNA: TGTGCCAGCAGTGAAGGAGTCAGGGGCTACGAGCAGTACTTC. Translated, it gives CASSEGVRGYEQYF.

The rearrangement uses TRBV19 and TRBJ2-7; D unclear. The CDR3 is 15 amino acids. CDR1 and CDR2 (germline): LNHDA, SQIVND (reference sequence). With 3 bases removed from V and 5 bases from J, the gap between germline ends came to 17 bases. Written as DNA, the CDR3 is TGTGCCAGTAGTATGTTTGAGGCGAGAATGGACGAGCAGTACTTC. Residues: CASSMFEARMDEQYF.

The CDR3 here is CASSSTGQGEKLFF. Here the CDR3 DNA reads TGTGCCAGCAGTTCGACGGGACAGGGTGAAAAACTGTTTTTT. V and J are TRBV28 and TRBJ1-4, with 9 bases fitting TRBD1. Germline assignment: CDR1 MDHEN and CDR2 SYDVKM. This CDR3 has 14 amino acids. V dropped 4 bases and J dropped 7; count of bases not matched to a gene: 4.

CDR3 loop: CASSPARRQGDKNIQYF. Written as DNA, the CDR3 is TGTGCCAGCAGCCCAGCCCGGAGACAGGGAGACAAAAACATTCAGTACTTC. The chain recombines TRBV2 with TRBJ2-4; TRBD1 agrees at 7 bases. The trim removed 6 bases at V and 3 bases at J, leaving 14 bases unmatched. Germline V lookup: CDR1 SNHLY, CDR2 FYNNEI. The CDR3 runs 17 residues.

The chain couples TRBV4-1 to TRBJ2-7; 10 nucleotides match TRBD1. Germline-derived CDR1 and CDR2 are MGHRA and YSYEKL. Germline trimming cut 2 bases from V and 2 bases from J; bases unmatched to any gene: 6. The CDR3 spans 16 residues. CDR3 region: CASSQPLGTGAYEQYF. CDR3 DNA: TGCGCCAGCAGCCAACCCCTCGGGACAGGGGCCTACGAGCAGTACTTC.

The rearrangement uses TRBV7-2 and TRBJ2-5; 7 nucleotides align to TRBD2. The end of the DNA fits TRBJ2-7 better, so the J call may be wrong. The CDR3 covers 14 residues. In germline, CDR1 is SGHTA, CDR2 FQGNSA. The CDR3 sequence: CASSPGRGAYEQYF. As DNA, the CDR3 is TGTGCCAGCAGCCCCGGCCGGGGGGCCTACGAGCAGTACTTC.

A remark on this clone: The same CDR3 is also encoded by other DNA sequences in this sample. V and J are TRBV27 and TRBJ2-7, with 10 nucleotides matching TRBD2. The CDR3 is made up of 15 amino acids. Germline lookup yields CDR1 MNHEY and CDR2 SMNVEV (reference sequence). V shed 2 bases, J shed 3 bases, and the junction held 4 bases outside the gene matches. DNA of the CDR3: TGTGCCAGCAGTTTACGACTAGCGGGTGTCTACGAGCAGTACTTC. Its translation is CASSLRLAGVYEQYF.